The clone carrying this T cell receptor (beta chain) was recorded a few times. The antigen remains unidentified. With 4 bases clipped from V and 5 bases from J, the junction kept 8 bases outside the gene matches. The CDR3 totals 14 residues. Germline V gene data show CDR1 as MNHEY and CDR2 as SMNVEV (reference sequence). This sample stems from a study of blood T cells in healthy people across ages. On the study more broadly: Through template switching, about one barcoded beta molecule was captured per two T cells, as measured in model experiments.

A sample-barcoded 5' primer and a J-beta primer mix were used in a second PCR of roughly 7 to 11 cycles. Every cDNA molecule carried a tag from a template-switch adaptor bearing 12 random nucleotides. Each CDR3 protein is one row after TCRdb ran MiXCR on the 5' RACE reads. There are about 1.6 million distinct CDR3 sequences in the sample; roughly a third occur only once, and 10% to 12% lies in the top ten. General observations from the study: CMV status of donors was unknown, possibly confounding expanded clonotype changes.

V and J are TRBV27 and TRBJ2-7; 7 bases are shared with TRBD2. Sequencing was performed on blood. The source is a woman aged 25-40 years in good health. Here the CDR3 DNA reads TGTGCCAGCAGTTCTCTGGAGCGGGAAAACGAGCAGTACTTC. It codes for CASSSLERENEQYF.